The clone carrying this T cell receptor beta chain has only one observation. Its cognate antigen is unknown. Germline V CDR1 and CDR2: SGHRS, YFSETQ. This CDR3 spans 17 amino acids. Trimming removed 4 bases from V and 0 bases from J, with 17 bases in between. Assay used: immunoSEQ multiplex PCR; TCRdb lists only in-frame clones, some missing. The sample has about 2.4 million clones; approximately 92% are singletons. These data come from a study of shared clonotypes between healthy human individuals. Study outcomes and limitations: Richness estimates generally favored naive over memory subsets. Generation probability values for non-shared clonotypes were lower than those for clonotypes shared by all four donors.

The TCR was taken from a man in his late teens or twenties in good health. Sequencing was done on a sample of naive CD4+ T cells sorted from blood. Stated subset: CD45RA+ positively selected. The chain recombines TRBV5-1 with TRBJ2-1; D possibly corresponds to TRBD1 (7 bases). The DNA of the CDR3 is TGCGCCAGCAGCCCCGCGCCCCAGGGGGGCTCCTACAATGAGCAGTTCTTC. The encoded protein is CASSPAPQGGSYNEQFF.